Described below is a single T cell receptor beta chain sequence and its context. The antigen this receptor binds is unknown. Base qualities are not recorded, but no much larger clone differs from it by a single base. The entry originates in a study of a mutant IDH1 vaccine in newly diagnosed glioma (dated by TCRdb to 2020 to 2023). In terms of the full investigation: In the chemotherapy-containing groups, vaccination started alongside temozolomide cycles, whereas in patients who had radiotherapy alone it started 4-6 weeks after radiotherapy. Prior to enrollment, patients had been given standard therapy consisting of radiotherapy alone, temozolomide alone, or radiochemotherapy with temozolomide, with the combination given to most patients. Of the 32 patients who were treated, about 62% were male and roughly 38% were female, and the mean age was approximately 40 years. The week-35 safety follow-up took place at visit V12, and the week-47 end of study took place at visit V13. Peripheral blood samples were drawn at six visits, namely V03 (baseline), V05, V07, V10, V12 and V13. Longitudinal TCRB deep sequencing was done for fewer than 30 treated patients, wherever samples were available for exploratory analyses. What the work shows at the level of the full study, not this receptor alone: PBMC samples for TCRB deep sequencing were selected based on availability. It was noted by the authors that analyses of patient blood samples could not be reproduced owing to sample limitations. Pseudoprogression seemed to be unrelated to changes in the top peripheral T cell clonotypes found by TCRB sequencing. Vaccine-induced immune responses across multiple MHC alleles were detected in approximately 94% of patients.

For CDR1 and CDR2, the germline V gene lists KGHSY and FQNENV. From cysteine to phenylalanine, the CDR3 is 15 amino acids long. The DNA shown is the 45-base CDR3, in frame from base 1. Clipping removes 1 base from V and 2 bases from J, with 5 as the unmatched junction base count. Sample time point, as interpreted from the label and publication: week 35, safety follow-up. Each vaccine dose was 300 ug of a 20-mer mutant IDH1 peptide in Montanide, given subcutaneously with topical imiquimod. Patients were given eight vaccinations, in weeks 1, 3, 5, 7, 11, 15, 19 and 23, which matched visits V03 through V10. All donors had newly diagnosed IDH1-mutant astrocytomas of WHO grade 3 or 4 that showed loss of nuclear ATRX. The samples were drawn from NOA16, a multicentre, single-arm, open-label phase I trial in Germany that tested a mutant IDH1 peptide vaccine in humans for the first time. Genomic DNA for TCRB sequencing was extracted from EDTA blood using the DNeasy Blood and Tissue Kit.

Receptor libraries were prepared by the immunoSEQ multiplex PCR assay. Rearranged TCR beta chain sequences were amplified with the hsTCRB Kit following the manufacturer's protocol. TCRB libraries were sequenced on an Illumina MiSeq. In the source study's methods: Demultiplexing, trimming and gene mapping were performed with the kit vendor's proprietary platform. TCRdb holds this immuneACCESS table with in-frame rearrangements only. Some clones are missing; in checked studies, unresolved V genes explain under half, and the rest has no known cause. D and trimming were read from the DNA, whereas the V and J calls and clone size are those reported in that table. Here the sample has approximately 28,000 clones; approximately 87% occur a single time. Around 31% of the sample goes to the ten largest clones.

The material was PBMCs, obtained from a glioma patient whose treatment included an IDH1 peptide vaccine. The V gene is TRBV16 and the J gene is TRBJ2-7; TRBD1 lines up with 7 middle nucleotides. The receptor comes from a man younger than 40 with glioma. The DNA sequence reads TGTGCCAGCAGCCAATATGGGACAGCCACCTACGAGCAGTACTTC. The translation is CASSQYGTATYEQYF.